This T cell receptor beta chain was recorded in a study of blood T cell repertoires in COVID-19. As for the study in general: Researchers got acute and convalescent COVID-19 samples from the United States, Italy and Spain. PBMCs, B-cell-depleted T cells, or T cells were the source of the cDNA or gDNA that made up the material.

The CDR3 totals 11 residues. Germline loops: CDR1 DFQATT, CDR2 SNEGSKA (reference sequence). Between the trimmed V and J ends, which lost 6 bases and 5 bases, there was a span of 10 bases. Original processing methods: The authors estimated nucleated cell counts from reference gene primer amplification. Clones were sequenced by immunoSEQ multiplex PCR, and TCRdb holds only the in-frame ones, with some missing. Clonal size and the V and J genes are those of that table, whereas D and trimming came from the DNA. The table lists 30,000 to 40,000 clones, over 75% of them singletons. This TCR was sampled from a woman aged 55-70 years with active COVID-19. The sample consisted of peripheral blood. V gene TRBV20-1 combines with J gene TRBJ1-1, with D hard to call. The CDR3, as DNA: TGCAGTGCCAGATCGGTTACTGAAGCTTTCTTT. Protein: CSARSVTEAFF.